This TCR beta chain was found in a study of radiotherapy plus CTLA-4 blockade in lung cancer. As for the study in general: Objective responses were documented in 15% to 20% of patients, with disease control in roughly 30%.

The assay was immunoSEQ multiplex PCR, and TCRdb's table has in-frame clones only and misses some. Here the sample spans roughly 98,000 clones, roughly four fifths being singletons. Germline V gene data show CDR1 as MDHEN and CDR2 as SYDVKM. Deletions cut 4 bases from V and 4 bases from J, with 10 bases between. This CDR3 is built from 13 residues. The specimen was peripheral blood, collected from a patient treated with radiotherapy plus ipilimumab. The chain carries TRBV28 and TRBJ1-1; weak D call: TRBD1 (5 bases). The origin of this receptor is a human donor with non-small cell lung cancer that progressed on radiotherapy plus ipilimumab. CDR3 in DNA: TGTGCCAGCAGTTCCAGGGTTTTCACTGAAGCTTTCTTT. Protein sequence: CASSSRVFTEAFF. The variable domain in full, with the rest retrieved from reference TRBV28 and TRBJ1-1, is DVKVTQSSRYLVKRTGEKVFLECVQDMDHENMFWYRQDPGLGLRLIYFSYDVKMKEKGDIPEGYSVSREKKERFSLILESASTNQTSMYLCASSSRVFTEAFFGQGTRLTVV.